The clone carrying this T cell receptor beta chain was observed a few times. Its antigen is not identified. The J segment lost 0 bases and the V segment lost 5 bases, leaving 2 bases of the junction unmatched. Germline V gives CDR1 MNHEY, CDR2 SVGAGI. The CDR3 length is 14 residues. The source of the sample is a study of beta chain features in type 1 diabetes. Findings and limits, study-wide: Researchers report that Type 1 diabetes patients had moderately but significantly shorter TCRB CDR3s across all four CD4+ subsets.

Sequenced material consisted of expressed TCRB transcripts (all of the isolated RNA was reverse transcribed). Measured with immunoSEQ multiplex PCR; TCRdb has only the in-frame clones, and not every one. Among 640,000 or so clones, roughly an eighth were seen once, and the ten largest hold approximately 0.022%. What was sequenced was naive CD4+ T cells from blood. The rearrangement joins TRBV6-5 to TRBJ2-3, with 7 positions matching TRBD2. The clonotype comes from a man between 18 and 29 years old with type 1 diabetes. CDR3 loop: CASSLRGSTDTQYF. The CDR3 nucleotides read TGTGCCAGCAGTCTGCGGGGGAGCACAGATACGCAGTATTTT.